The 20 T cell receptor beta chains listed next were all sequenced from one sample in a study of blood T cell repertoires in COVID-19. The repertoire was sequenced with immunoSEQ multiplex PCR; TCRdb's copy has only in-frame clones and lacks some. The sample lists some 93,000 clones, 65% to 90% occurring once. The sample consisted of peripheral blood. The receptor source for this set is a man in his 60s with acute or convalescent COVID-19.

The V and J genes are TRBV5-1 and TRBJ2-1, with 8 bases aligning to TRBD2. Germline-derived CDR1 and CDR2 are SGHRS and YFSETQ. Trimming removed 4 bases from V and 4 bases from J; junction bases left unmatched: 4. This CDR3 is built from 14 residues. The CDR3 DNA reads TGCGCCAGCAGCAGTTCTAGCGGGTACAATGAGCAGTTCTTC. Its protein is CASSSSSGYNEQFF.

V is TRBV7-2 and J is TRBJ1-1; D unresolved. Germline V CDR1 and CDR2: SGHTA, FQGNSA. The germline V and J ends were trimmed by 5 bases and 0 bases, with 10 bases remaining between them. The CDR3 is made up of 14 amino acids. The CDR3 bases are TGTGCCAGCAGCACTCGGCGGTTGAACACTGAAGCTTTCTTT. Translated, it gives CASSTRRLNTEAFF.

J is TRBJ1-6 and V is TRBV4-3; 10 nucleotides align to TRBD1. Germline CDR1 reads LGHNA; CDR2 reads YSLEER. The CDR3 is 16 residues long. V lost 4 bases and J lost 13; bases outside the gene matches: 13. DNA of the CDR3: TGCGCCAGCAGCCGACGTATGGGACAGGGGCAATCTCCCCTCCACTTT. This gives the protein CASSRRMGQGQSPLHF.

This rearrangement joins TRBV5-1 to TRBJ2-3; 9 nucleotides match TRBD2. The CDR3 totals 17 residues. V trimming: 3 bases; J trimming: 3 bases; junction bases outside the gene matches: 11. Germline-derived CDR1 and CDR2 are SGHRS and YFSETQ. The CDR3 is CASSWGLAGVLTDTQYF. CDR3 nucleotides: TGCGCCAGCAGCTGGGGGTTAGCGGGAGTCTTAACAGATACGCAGTATTTT.

This clone showed up many times. The rearrangement joins TRBV27 to TRBJ2-7; 8 bases match TRBD2. Losses at the gene ends were 8 bases for V and 4 bases for J; bases not matched to a gene: 7. Per germline, CDR1 MNHEY and CDR2 SMNVEV (reference sequence). The CDR3 has 13 residues. The CDR3 sequence: CASRRAGGYEQYF. In DNA form, the CDR3 reads TGTGCCAGCCGGAGGGCGGGAGGATACGAGCAGTACTTC.

This chain joins TRBV6-6 and TRBJ2-3; D remains unclear. The CDR3 loop spans 13 amino acids. V was trimmed by 2 bases and J by 5 bases, leaving 8 bases between them. CDR1 is MNHNY, CDR2 SVGAGI, per germline (reference sequence). CDR3 nucleotides: TGTGCCAGCAGTTACCCGATGAGAGATACGCAGTATTTT. It yields the protein CASSYPMRDTQYF.

In its sample, this clone was seen many times. This chain uses TRBV3-1 (or the pseudogene TRBV3-2) with TRBJ1-2; D is unclear. Germline CDR1 is LGHDT and CDR2 is YNNKEL (reference sequence). Trimming shortened V by 0 bases and J by 1 base, and 12 bases separated the two germline ends. This CDR3 has 16 residues. The CDR3 reads CASSQESARLNYGYTF. CDR3 DNA sequence: TGTGCCAGCAGCCAAGAAAGTGCCAGACTTAACTATGGCTACACCTTC.

This chain joins TRBV11-2 and TRBJ2-7; 12 nucleotides line up with TRBD2. V was clipped by 0 bases and J by 4 bases; unmatched bases: 4. This CDR3 is 16 amino acids long. Per the germline V gene, CDR1 is SGHAT and CDR2 is FQNNGV. CDR3 nucleotide sequence: TGTGCCAGCAGCTTAGACGCGGGGACTAGCGGGTACGAGCAGTACTTC. It translates to CASSLDAGTSGYEQYF. The full variable domain, with the rest looked up from reference TRBV11-2 and TRBJ2-7, is EAGVAQSPRYKIIEKRQSVAFWCNPISGHATLYWYQQILGQGPKLLIQFQNNGVVDDSQLPKDRFSAERLKGVDSTLKIQPAKLEDSAVYLCASSLDAGTSGYEQYFGPGTRLTVT.

This chain uses TRBV5-4 with TRBJ1-2; TRBD1 agrees at 9 bases. J was trimmed by 5 bases and V by 3 bases; bases with no gene match: 5. The CDR3 has 14 amino acids. Germline V gives CDR1 SGHNT, CDR2 YYREEE (reference sequence). In nucleotides, the CDR3 is TGTGCCAGCAGCTCCGGGACAGGGCGGTATGGCTACACCTTC. As protein: CASSSGTGRYGYTF. The complete variable domain, with remaining parts taken from reference TRBV5-4 and TRBJ1-2, reads ETGVTQSPTHLIKTRGQQVTLRCSSQSGHNTVSWYQQALGQGPQFIFQYYREEENGRGNFPPRFSGLQFPNYSSELNVNALELDDSALYLCASSSGTGRYGYTFGSGTRLTVV.

In nucleotides, the CDR3 is TGTGCCAGCAGTGAAGCCTCCGGCTCCTACAATGAGCAGTTCTTC. It encodes CASSEASGSYNEQFF. The chain links TRBV6-4 to TRBJ2-1; D ambiguous. Germline V gene lookup returns CDR1 MRHNA and CDR2 SNTAGT. The CDR3 extends over 15 amino acids. Trimming cost V 3 bases and J 0 bases, with 9 bases left between them.

The chain has TRBV2 and TRBJ2-3, with 10 bases aligning to TRBD2. This CDR3 contains 13 residues. Germline V CDR1 and CDR2: SNHLY, FYNNEI. V dropped 10 bases and J dropped 3; count of bases not matched to a gene: 4. Here the CDR3 reads CATAGGPTDTQYF. DNA for the CDR3: TGTGCCACAGCGGGGGGGCCGACAGATACGCAGTATTTT.

The rearrangement links TRBV28 to TRBJ2-7; a possible D gene is TRBD1 (5 bases). CDR1 and CDR2 from the germline V gene are MDHEN and SYDVKM. Trimming stripped 6 bases from V and 1 base from J, with 13 bases between. This CDR3 has 14 amino acids. The CDR3 nucleotides read TGTGCCAGCAGCAGTCAGGGAATATCCTACGAGCAGTACTTC. It encodes CASSSQGISYEQYF.

The V gene is TRBV7-9, the J gene TRBJ2-7, with D possibly TRBD2 on 5 matching bases. Per the germline V gene, CDR1 is SEHNR and CDR2 is FQNEAQ (reference sequence). The CDR3 spans 15 residues. V was pared by 3 bases and J by 7 bases, with 19 bases between. This chain's CDR3 is CASSLKRRLSQEQYF. The CDR3, as DNA: TGTGCCAGCAGCTTGAAGAGAAGACTATCGCAAGAGCAGTACTTC.

This rearrangement joins TRBV11-1 to TRBJ2-2, with D maybe TRBD1 (7 bases). The CDR3 covers 16 residues. V shed 5 bases and J shed 3 bases, with 16 bases lying between them. CDR1 is SGHAT and CDR2 is FQDESV in the germline V gene (reference sequence). This CDR3 reads CASSPRGAEYTGELFF. CDR3 in DNA: TGTGCCAGCAGCCCCAGGGGGGCGGAATACACCGGGGAGCTGTTTTTT.

This chain joins TRBV10-3 and TRBJ2-2, with TRBD2 identical over 11 bases. J lost 0 bases, V lost 0 bases, and 0 bases had no gene match. The CDR3 contains 17 residues. Germline CDR1 reads ENHRY; CDR2 reads SYGVKD. The CDR3 loop is CAISESGLAANTGELFF. The CDR3 DNA is TGTGCCATCAGTGAGTCGGGACTAGCGGCGAACACCGGGGAGCTGTTTTTT.

This clone was seen a few times. This chain connects TRBV7-8 to TRBJ2-1; 7 nucleotides match TRBD2. After removal of 3 bases from V and 6 bases from J, the junction contained 11 bases not matched to a gene. The germline V gene has CDR1 SGHVS and CDR2 FQNEAQ. CDR3 size: 16 residues. The CDR3 region has the DNA TGTGCCAGCAGCTTGGCAGCGGGGTCGGGAATCAATGAGCAGTTCTTC. It yields the protein CASSLAAGSGINEQFF.

The V call is TRBV6-5, the J call TRBJ2-7, with a tentative D call TRBD1 (6 bases). Between the trimmed V and J ends, which lost 6 bases and 5 bases, there was a span of 11 bases. CDR3 length equals 12 residues. The germline V gene has CDR1 MNHEY and CDR2 SVGAGI. The CDR3 coding sequence is TGTGCCAGCAGCGACAGGTTTGACGAGCAGTACTTC. Translated, it gives CASSDRFDEQYF.

The CDR3 loop reads CASSHFWTGDTEAFF. The CDR3 DNA follows: TGTGCCAGCAGCCATTTCTGGACAGGGGACACTGAAGCTTTCTTT. The chain couples TRBV6-5 to TRBJ1-1; 9 bases are a match to TRBD1. V lost 6 bases, J lost 3 bases, and 8 bases stayed unmatched. This CDR3 region has 15 residues. In germline, CDR1 is MNHEY, CDR2 SVGAGI.

The chain combines TRBV11-2 with TRBJ1-4; D is unclear. The V gene's germline CDR1 is SGHAT and CDR2 FQNNGV. The CDR3 has 13 amino acids. Trimming removed 0 bases from V and 14 bases from J, with 13 bases in between. The CDR3 bases are TGTGCCAGCAGCTTAGATTGGGCAGGTCGGCTGTTTTTT. Its translation: CASSLDWAGRLFF.

The chain has TRBV2 and TRBJ2-7; TRBD2 is a possible D gene (6 bases). The CDR3 contains 13 residues. From germline, CDR1 is SNHLY and CDR2 FYNNEI. Trimming stripped 7 bases from V and 3 bases from J, with 13 bases between. The CDR3 is CASTPGLIYEQYF. The CDR3 nucleotides read TGTGCCAGCACACCGGGACTGATCTACGAGCAGTACTTC.